This entry lists 28 T cell receptor beta chains sequenced from one sample in a study of cytomegalovirus exposure and HLA in healthy donors. 13 Jbeta primers and 60 Vbeta primers were used for the PCR. Sequencing was performed with immunoSEQ multiplex PCR; in TCRdb, only in-frame clones are kept and a portion is missing. There are around 30,000 clones in the sample; roughly 89% occur only once, and approximately 2.8% lies in the top ten. The sample was PBMCs. The receptor source for this set is a boy between 10 and 17 years old in good health and CMV-seronegative.

The V and J genes are TRBV19 and TRBJ1-4; D not resolved. The CDR3 is 13 residues long. Per the germline V gene, CDR1 is LNHDA and CDR2 is SQIVND (reference sequence). Trimming pared 7 bases from V and 5 bases from J, leaving 11 bases between. The CDR3: CASKLYENEKLFF. CDR3 nucleotide sequence: TGTGCCAGTAAACTATATGAGAATGAAAAACTGTTTTTT.

The V and J genes are TRBV6-1 and TRBJ1-5; TRBD1 matches at 7 bases. With V trimmed by 1 base and J by 5 bases, 5 bases remained unmatched. The germline CDR1 and CDR2 sequences are MNHNS and SASEGT. This CDR3 spans 15 amino acids. The CDR3 loop reads CASSEGDSEYQPQHF. CDR3 in DNA: TGTGCCAGCAGTGAAGGGGACAGTGAATATCAGCCCCAGCATTTT.

With regard to this clone: Its ends do not fully match the called genes, so a read error is possible. This chain uses TRBV7-2 with TRBJ2-5, with a possible D match to TRBD2 (5 bases). Germline V gives CDR1 SGHTA, CDR2 FQGNSA. This CDR3 is 13 amino acids long. The CDR3 DNA follows: TGTGCCGGCAGCTTAGTAGAGGGAGAGACCCAGTACTTC. This encodes CAGSLVEGETQYF.

This chain joins TRBV14 and TRBJ1-4; 8 bases fit TRBD1. Germline CDR1 SGHDN, CDR2 FVKESK. The CDR3 extends over 14 amino acids. With V trimmed by 6 bases and J by 4 bases, 4 bases remained unmatched. As DNA, the CDR3 is TGTGCCAGCAGACGGACAGGGCTTAATGAAAAACTGTTTTTT. The encoded protein is CASRRTGLNEKLFF. Drawing the rest from reference TRBV14 and TRBJ1-4, the complete variable domain is EAGVTQFPSHSVIEKGQTVTLRCDPISGHDNLYWYRRVMGKEIKFLLHFVKESKQDESGMPNNRFLAERTGGTYSTLKVQPAELEDSGVYFCASRRTGLNEKLFFGSGTQLSVL.

The gene calls are TRBV4-3 and TRBJ2-1, with TRBD2 as a possible D gene (7 bases). Germline lookup yields CDR1 LGHNA and CDR2 YSLEER. Trimming pared 2 bases from V and 10 bases from J, leaving 24 bases between. The CDR3 is made up of 17 amino acids. The CDR3 nucleotides read TGCGCCAGCAGCCAAATTGAGTGGGGGGGCTCTTTGTCCGAGCAGTTCTTC. Its protein product is CASSQIEWGGSLSEQFF.

J is TRBJ1-4 and V is TRBV7-2; possible D gene TRBD1, 6 bases. CDR3 length: 16 amino acids. Germline V gives CDR1 SGHTA, CDR2 FQGNSA. With 6 bases removed from V and 0 bases from J, the gap between germline ends came to 14 bases. The CDR3 sequence: CASSSTGIPTNEKLFF. CDR3 sequence (DNA): TGTGCCAGCAGTTCTACAGGGATACCAACTAATGAAAAACTGTTTTTT.

This clone was found once. The chain employs TRBV19 and TRBJ2-5; perhaps TRBD1 as D (6 bases). Trimming left V 3 bases short and J 4 bases short, with 12 bases between. Germline loops: CDR1 LNHDA, CDR2 SQIVND (reference sequence). CDR3 length: 14 amino acids. CDR3 nucleotides: TGTGCCAGTAGTATCATCGGACAGTCAGAGACCCAGTACTTC. Protein: CASSIIGQSETQYF.

The rearrangement uses TRBV29-1 and TRBJ2-3, with D unresolved. The CDR3 is made up of 13 amino acids. Trimming stripped 4 bases from V and 1 base from J, with 9 bases between. The V gene's germline CDR1 is SQVTM and CDR2 ANQGSEA. The CDR3 reads CSVVPRGTDTQYF. DNA of the CDR3: TGCAGCGTTGTCCCTAGAGGCACAGATACGCAGTATTTT.

The V gene is TRBV15, the J gene TRBJ2-5; TRBD2 agrees at 10 bases. Trimming cost V 0 bases and J 4 bases; bases outside gene matches: 8. Germline loops: CDR1 LNHNV, CDR2 YYDKDF (reference sequence). This CDR3 has 17 amino acids. The CDR3 spells CATSRDRSGGPGETQYF. The CDR3 coding sequence is TGTGCCACCAGCAGAGATCGTAGCGGGGGGCCAGGAGAGACCCAGTACTTC.

J is TRBJ1-3 and V is TRBV6-1; D may be TRBD1 (5 bases). Trimming left V 4 bases short and J 0 bases short, with 10 bases between. There are 15 residues in the CDR3. Germline V gene data show CDR1 as MNHNS and CDR2 as SASEGT. The CDR3 DNA reads TGTGCCAGCAGTGTACAACAGGACTCTGGAAACACCATATATTTT. Translated: CASSVQQDSGNTIYF.

CDR3 coding DNA: TGCGCCAGCAGGAAAAGCGGGGGGGGAAATGAGCAGTTCTTC. Its protein is CASRKSGGGNEQFF. This chain joins TRBV5-1 and TRBJ2-1; 10 nucleotides agree with TRBD2. Germline V gene lookup returns CDR1 SGHRS and CDR2 YFSETQ. The CDR3 sequence is 14 residues long. The J segment lost 7 bases and the V segment lost 5 bases, leaving 6 bases of the junction unmatched. The full variable domain, in which reference TRBV5-1 and TRBJ2-1 provide the parts outside the CDR3, is KAGVTQTPRYLIKTRGQQVTLSCSPISGHRSVSWYQQTPGQGLQFLFEYFSETQRNKGNFPGRFSGRQFSNSRSEMNVSTLELGDSALYLCASRKSGGGNEQFFGPGTRLTVL.

The gene calls are TRBV7-3 and TRBJ2-1, with TRBD1 as a possible D gene (5 bases). CDR3 size: 15 residues. Germline CDR1 is SGHTA and CDR2 is FQGTGA. V dropped 5 bases and J dropped 4 bases, with 15 bases sitting between them. For the CDR3, the DNA is TGTGCCAGCAGCCCCAGGCAGGGCCTTTACAATGAGCAGTTCTTC. Protein sequence: CASSPRQGLYNEQFF.

The chain joins TRBV6-5 to TRBJ1-5; 7 bases line up with TRBD1. The V and J ends lost 6 bases and 1 base, in that order; junction bases with no gene match: 6. The CDR3 is 15 amino acids. Germline V gene lookup returns CDR1 MNHEY and CDR2 SVGAGI. The DNA of the CDR3 is TGTGCCAGCAGGCGCCGGGACAGAAGCAATCAGCCCCAGCATTTT. Translation: CASRRRDRSNQPQHF.

The CDR3 reads CASSYSSPTGQPQHF. The CDR3 region has the DNA TGTGCCAGCAGTTACTCATCCCCGACAGGACAGCCCCAGCATTTT. J is TRBJ1-5 and V is TRBV6-5, with D maybe TRBD1 (6 bases). V lost 0 bases and J 7 bases, leaving 13 bases between the germline ends. CDR1 and CDR2 from the germline V gene are MNHEY and SVGAGI. The CDR3 runs 15 residues.

This clone was observed a handful of times. This chain links TRBV5-1 with TRBJ2-2, with 9 bases fitting TRBD1. From germline, CDR1 is SGHRS and CDR2 YFSETQ. The CDR3 runs 14 residues. Unmatched junction bases numbered 3, after V lost 4 bases and J lost 5 bases. The CDR3 protein is CASSTGTGTGELFF. CDR3 nucleotides: TGCGCCAGCAGCACCGGGACAGGGACCGGGGAGCTGTTTTTT.

The chain has TRBV5-1 and TRBJ1-2, with 7 bases lining up with TRBD1. CDR1 SGHRS and CDR2 YFSETQ come from the germline V gene. This CDR3 region has 14 residues. V lost 4 bases to trimming and J lost 6 bases; unmatched junction nucleotides: 9. In DNA form, the CDR3 reads TGCGCCAGCAGCATACAGGGGTTGAGCGATGGCTACACCTTC. Its protein is CASSIQGLSDGYTF.

V is TRBV5-1 and J is TRBJ1-1, with D uncertain. The CDR3 loop spans 12 amino acids. V lost 4 bases and J lost 0, with 4 bases in between. Germline lookup yields CDR1 SGHRS and CDR2 YFSETQ. DNA of the CDR3: TGCGCCAGCAGCGCGTTGAACACTGAAGCTTTCTTT. It translates to CASSALNTEAFF. Supplemented by reference TRBV5-1 and TRBJ1-1, the full variable domain reads KAGVTQTPRYLIKTRGQQVTLSCSPISGHRSVSWYQQTPGQGLQFLFEYFSETQRNKGNFPGRFSGRQFSNSRSEMNVSTLELGDSALYLCASSALNTEAFFGQGTRLTVV.

The chain couples TRBV29-1 to TRBJ2-7; D remains ambiguous. Germline V lookup: CDR1 SQVTM, CDR2 ANQGSEA. V was trimmed by 4 bases and J by 3 bases, leaving 10 bases between them. The CDR3 contains 12 residues. CDR3 residues: CSVALTSYEQYF. The CDR3 DNA is TGCAGCGTTGCTTTAACCAGCTACGAGCAGTACTTC.

The chain recombines TRBV9 with TRBJ1-2; D unresolved. Germline V gene lookup returns CDR1 SGDLS and CDR2 YYNGEE. Trimming removed 0 bases from V and 1 base from J, with 13 bases in between. This CDR3 is 16 amino acids long. DNA for the CDR3: TGTGCCAGCAGCGTAGGGGGATCCGGGATTAACTATGGCTACACCTTC. It yields the protein CASSVGGSGINYGYTF.

In this sample, this clone turned up a few times. The chain carries TRBV6-5 and TRBJ1-6; D is possibly TRBD1 (5 bases). The CDR3 is made up of 14 amino acids. V was cut by 2 bases and J by 9 bases, with 11 bases left in between. Germline CDR1 is MNHEY and CDR2 is SVGAGI. The CDR3 loop is CASSYGGAGSPLHF. The CDR3 nucleotides read TGTGCCAGCAGTTACGGAGGGGCTGGTTCACCCCTCCACTTT.

This sequence joins TRBV27 and TRBJ1-1; tentative D call: TRBD1 (6 bases). This CDR3 spans 14 amino acids. The germline CDR1 and CDR2 sequences are MNHEY and SMNVEV (reference sequence). The V gene lost 8 bases and the J gene lost 0 bases, with 13 bases spanning the gap. The CDR3 DNA sequence: TGTGCCAGCGCCCTCGGGACACTGAACACTGAAGCTTTCTTT. Translated, it gives CASALGTLNTEAFF.

This chain joins TRBV7-2 and TRBJ2-2; D possibly corresponds to TRBD1 (7 bases). The V end lost 3 bases, the J end lost 4 bases, and 15 bases lay between the germline ends. The CDR3 spans 16 residues. Germline values: CDR1 SGHTA, CDR2 FQGNSA. The CDR3 DNA is TGTGCCAGCAGCTTGAGGACAGGACTAATCACCGGGGAGCTGTTTTTT. Its translation is CASSLRTGLITGELFF.

The gene calls are TRBV25-1 and TRBJ1-2; D is unclear. Trimming removed 3 bases at V and 4 bases at J, with 12 bases between. Germline CDR1 MGHDK, CDR2 SYGVNS. The CDR3 extends over 14 amino acids. The CDR3 bases are TGTGCCAGCAGTGATTTTCCGGGGATCTATGGCTACACCTTC. Protein product: CASSDFPGIYGYTF.

The CDR3 coding sequence is TGTGCCAGCAGCTTGGAACTTCGGACTGAAGCTTTCTTT. Translation gives CASSLELRTEAFF. The chain uses TRBV5-6 and TRBJ1-1; D is uncertain. This CDR3 has 13 residues. Germline V gene sequence: CDR1 SGHDT, CDR2 YYEEEE. Trimming removed 0 bases from V and 5 bases from J, with 8 bases in between.

This rearrangement joins TRBV10-3 to TRBJ2-3; 9 bases map to TRBD1. Germline CDR1 and CDR2: ENHRY and SYGVKD. The CDR3 totals 16 residues. Losses at the gene ends were 2 bases for V and 2 bases for J; bases not matched to a gene: 5. CDR3 DNA sequence: TGTGCCATCAGTGAGGGACAGGGGCGAGTCACAGATACGCAGTATTTT. Translating it yields CAISEGQGRVTDTQYF.

V is TRBV6-5 and J is TRBJ2-7; no clear D gene. This CDR3 region has 16 residues. Trimming pared 0 bases from V and 2 bases from J, leaving 14 bases between. Germline values: CDR1 MNHEY, CDR2 SVGAGI. The CDR3 nucleotides read TGTGCCAGCAGTTACTCGATATCGCCGGGTACCTACGAGCAGTACTTC. Its translation: CASSYSISPGTYEQYF.

The V and J genes are TRBV7-3 and TRBJ2-5; tentative D call: TRBD2 (5 bases). The length of the CDR3 is 16 residues. CDR1 is SGHTA, CDR2 FQGTGA, per germline. Trimming removed 5 bases at V and 0 bases at J, with 16 bases between. The CDR3 loop is CASSPSSPGNQETQYF. In DNA, the CDR3 is TGTGCCAGCAGCCCCTCTTCCCCGGGGAACCAAGAGACCCAGTACTTC.

This clone was detected once. The chain has TRBV9 and TRBJ2-1; 9 positions agree with TRBD1. Trimming at V came to 0 bases and at J to 9 bases, leaving 10 bases not matched to a gene. Germline loops: CDR1 SGDLS, CDR2 YYNGEE. CDR3 length: 16 residues. CDR3 in DNA: TGTGCCAGCAGCGTAGCTTTCGGACAGGGGTTGAGTGAGCAGTTCTTC. Protein product: CASSVAFGQGLSEQFF.